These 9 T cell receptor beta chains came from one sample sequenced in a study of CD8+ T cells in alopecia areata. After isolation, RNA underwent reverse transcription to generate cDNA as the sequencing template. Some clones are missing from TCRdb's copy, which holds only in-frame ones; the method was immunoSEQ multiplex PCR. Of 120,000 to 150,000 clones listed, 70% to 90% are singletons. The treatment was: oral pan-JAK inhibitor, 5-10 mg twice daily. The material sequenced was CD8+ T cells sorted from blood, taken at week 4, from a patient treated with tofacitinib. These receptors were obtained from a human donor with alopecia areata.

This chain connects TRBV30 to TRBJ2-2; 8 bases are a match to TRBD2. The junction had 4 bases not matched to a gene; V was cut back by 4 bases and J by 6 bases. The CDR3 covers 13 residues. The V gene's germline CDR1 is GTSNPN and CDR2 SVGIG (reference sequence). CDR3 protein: CAWKVLAAGELFF. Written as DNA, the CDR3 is TGTGCCTGGAAGGTACTAGCGGCCGGGGAGCTGTTTTTT.

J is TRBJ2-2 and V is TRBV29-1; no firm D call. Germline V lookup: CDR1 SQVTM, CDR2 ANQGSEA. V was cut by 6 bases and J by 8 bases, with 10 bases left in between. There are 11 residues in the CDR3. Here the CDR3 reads CSVMVSGELFF. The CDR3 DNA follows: TGCAGCGTGATGGTATCTGGGGAGCTGTTTTTT.

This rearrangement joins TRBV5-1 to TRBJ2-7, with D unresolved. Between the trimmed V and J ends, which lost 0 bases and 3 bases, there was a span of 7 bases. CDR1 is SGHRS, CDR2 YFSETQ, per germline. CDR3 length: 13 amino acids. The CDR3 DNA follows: TGCGCCAGCAGCTTGGGCAGCTTCTACGAGCAGTACTTC. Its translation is CASSLGSFYEQYF. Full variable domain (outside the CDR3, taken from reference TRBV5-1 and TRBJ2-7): KAGVTQTPRYLIKTRGQQVTLSCSPISGHRSVSWYQQTPGQGLQFLFEYFSETQRNKGNFPGRFSGRQFSNSRSEMNVSTLELGDSALYLCASSLGSFYEQYFGPGTRLTVT.

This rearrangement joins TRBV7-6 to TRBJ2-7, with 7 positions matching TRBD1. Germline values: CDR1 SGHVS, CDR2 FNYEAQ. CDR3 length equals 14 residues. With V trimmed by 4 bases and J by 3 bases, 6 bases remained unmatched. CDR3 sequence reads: CASSSEQGSYEQYF. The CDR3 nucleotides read TGTGCCAGCAGCTCGGAACAGGGGAGCTACGAGCAGTACTTC.

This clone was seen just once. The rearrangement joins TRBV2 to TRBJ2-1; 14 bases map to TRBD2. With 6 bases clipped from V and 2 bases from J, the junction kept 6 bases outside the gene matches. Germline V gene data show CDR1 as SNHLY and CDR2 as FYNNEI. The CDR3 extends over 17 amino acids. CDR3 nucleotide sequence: TGTGCCAGCAGCGGACTAGCGGGGGGTCGCACCTACAATGAGCAGTTCTTC. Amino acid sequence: CASSGLAGGRTYNEQFF.

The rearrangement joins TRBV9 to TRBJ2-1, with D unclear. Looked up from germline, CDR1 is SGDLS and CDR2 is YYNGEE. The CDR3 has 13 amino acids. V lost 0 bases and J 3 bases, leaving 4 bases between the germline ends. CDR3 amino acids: CASSVAHYNEQFF. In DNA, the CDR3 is TGTGCCAGCAGCGTAGCTCACTACAATGAGCAGTTCTTC.

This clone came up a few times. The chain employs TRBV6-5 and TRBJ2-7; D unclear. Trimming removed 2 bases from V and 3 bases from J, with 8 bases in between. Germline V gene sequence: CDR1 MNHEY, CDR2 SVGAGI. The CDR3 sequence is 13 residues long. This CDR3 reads CASSYQGGYEQYF. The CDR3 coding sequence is TGTGCCAGCAGTTACCAAGGCGGCTACGAGCAGTACTTC.

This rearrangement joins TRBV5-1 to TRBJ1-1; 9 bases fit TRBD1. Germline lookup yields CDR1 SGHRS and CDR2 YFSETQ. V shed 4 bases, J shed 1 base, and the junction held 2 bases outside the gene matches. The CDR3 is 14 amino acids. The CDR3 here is CASSTGQGNTEAFF. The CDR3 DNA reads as TGCGCCAGCAGCACGGGACAGGGGAACACTGAAGCTTTCTTT. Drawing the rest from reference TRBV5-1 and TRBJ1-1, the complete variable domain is KAGVTQTPRYLIKTRGQQVTLSCSPISGHRSVSWYQQTPGQGLQFLFEYFSETQRNKGNFPGRFSGRQFSNSRSEMNVSTLELGDSALYLCASSTGQGNTEAFFGQGTRLTVV.

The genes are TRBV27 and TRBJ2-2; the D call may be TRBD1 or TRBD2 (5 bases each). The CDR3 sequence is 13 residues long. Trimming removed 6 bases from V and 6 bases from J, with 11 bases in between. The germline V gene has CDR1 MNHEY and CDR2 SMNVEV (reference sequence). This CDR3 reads CASRVLGAGELFF. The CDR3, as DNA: TGTGCCAGCAGGGTTCTGGGGGCCGGGGAGCTGTTTTTT.